The T cell receptor beta chain described here comes from a study of blood T cell repertoires in COVID-19. The wider study: Some COVID-19 samples were acute and others convalescent; all came from the United States, Italy and Spain. From T cells, B-cell-depleted T cells, or PBMCs came the material, which was cDNA or gDNA.

The V gene's germline CDR1 is SGHNT and CDR2 YYREEE (reference sequence). The CDR3 covers 14 residues. V lost 3 bases to trimming and J lost 3 bases, with 12 bases between them. Per the original methods: Amplification of reference gene primers was used by the study to estimate nucleated cell counts. The method was immunoSEQ multiplex PCR; TCRdb's version includes in-frame clones alone and lacks a portion of them. V, J and clone size derive from that table, while D and trimming were established from the DNA sequence. The sample has some 110,000 clones, around 87% seen once. This clonotype was obtained from a human donor in a cohort sampled during active COVID-19. What was sequenced was peripheral blood. V and J are TRBV5-4 and TRBJ1-1, with a tentative D call TRBD1 (5 bases). The CDR3: CASSSGLGDTEAFF. The DNA for the CDR3 is TGTGCCAGCAGCTCTGGGCTAGGGGACACTGAAGCTTTCTTT.